The entry below describes one T cell receptor beta chain. Its antigen remains unknown. An end of the junction does not agree with germline; a read error may underlie this. The identical CDR3 is also encoded by other nucleotide sequences in the sample. The CDR3 runs 13 residues. Germline lookup yields CDR1 ENHRY and CDR2 SYGVKD. The entry originates in a study of cytomegalovirus exposure and HLA in healthy donors. Study in general: Falling in the Caucasian-associated ancestry cluster were about four fifths of under 500 genotyped donors. Overall study results and limits: Later on, an analysis showed TCR association rates differing by HLA locus, with DRB1 the most and HLA-C the fewest. Earlier analysis found most TCR beta V segments productive about 87% or about 30% of the time.

The PCR was carried out with 60 Vbeta primers and 13 Jbeta primers. Sequencing was performed with immunoSEQ multiplex PCR; in TCRdb, only in-frame clones are kept and a portion is missing. The table has some 200,000 clones, 70% seen once; the top ten hold approximately 2.5%. Nominal health characterized the donors when sampled, though unrecorded immune exposures were likely. The rearrangement joins TRBV10-3 to TRBJ1-1; D possibly corresponds to TRBD1 (6 bases). The TCR comes from a man between 40 and 49 years old in good health and CMV-seropositive. Sequenced: PBMCs. CDR3 in DNA: TGTGCCACGGGGCTCTCGGGGGGCACTGAGGCTTTCTTT. Encoded protein: CATGLSGGTEAFF.